The 17 T cell receptor beta chains below all came from one sample that was sequenced in a study of T cells in Graves' hyperthyroidism and ophthalmopathy. Amplified regions were TCR beta CDR3 sequences from RNA transcripts. First-round RT-PCR targeting the TCR CDR3 was performed with the HTBI primer set. TCRdb ran MiXCR on the multiplex PCR reads and lists one entry per CDR3 protein. The table lists about 620,000 distinct CDR3 sequences, around 15% of them singletons. The material sequenced was blood. The source of these receptors is a woman in her twenties or thirties with Graves' hyperthyroidism.

For the CDR3, the DNA is TGTGCCAGTAGTATAGACGGACAGGGGAACACTGAAGCTTTCTTT. Encoded protein: CASSIDGQGNTEAFF. The V call is TRBV19, the J call TRBJ1-1, with 8 bases aligning to TRBD1. The junction had 1 base not matched to a gene; V was cut back by 0 bases and J by 1 base. The germline CDR1 and CDR2 sequences are LNHDA and SQIVND (reference sequence). CDR3 length equals 15 residues.

The chain recombines TRBV4-1 with TRBJ1-1; D is perhaps TRBD1 (6 bases). The ends were cut back, 5 bases at V and 7 bases at J, with 11 bases in the middle. The V gene's germline CDR1 is MGHRA and CDR2 YSYEKL. The CDR3 runs to 12 residues. The CDR3 DNA follows: TGCGCCAGCAGCTACACACAGGGTGAAGCTTTCTTT. The encoded protein is CASSYTQGEAFF.

This clonotype was seen ten or more times. The chain uses TRBV4-2 and TRBJ2-7, with a tentative D call TRBD2 (5 bases). Trimming stripped 5 bases from V and 0 bases from J, with 11 bases between. Germline values: CDR1 LGHNA, CDR2 YNFKEQ. The CDR3 has 14 amino acids. The CDR3 DNA follows: TGTGCCAGCAGCTCCCGGGCGGGCTCCTACGAGCAGTACTTC. Residues: CASSSRAGSYEQYF.

The chain links TRBV6-2 or TRBV6-3 to TRBJ1-2, with D maybe TRBD1 (6 bases). In germline, CDR1 is MNHEY, CDR2 SVGEGT. Between the trimmed V and J ends, which lost 6 bases and 2 bases, there was a span of 13 bases. The length of the CDR3 is 14 residues. In nucleotides, the CDR3 is TGTGCCAGCAGCTCAGGGGAGTTCAACTATGGCTACACCTTC. Protein: CASSSGEFNYGYTF.

This clonotype was observed a few times. This chain uses TRBV20-1 with TRBJ2-3; D remains ambiguous. The ends were cut back, 5 bases at V and 3 bases at J, with 6 bases in the middle. The CDR3 has 11 residues. Looked up from germline, CDR1 is DFQATT and CDR2 is SNEGSKA (reference sequence). The CDR3 sequence is CSAPGTDTQYF. The CDR3 DNA reads as TGCAGTGCTCCCGGGACAGATACGCAGTATTTT.

The chain is built from TRBV4-2 and TRBJ1-1; the match to TRBD1 covers 8 bases. This CDR3 has 17 amino acids. Germline CDR1 reads LGHNA; CDR2 reads YNFKEQ. The ends lost 0 bases at V and 0 bases at J; junction bases unmatched: 6. The chain's CDR3 is CASSQEGQGAMNTEAFF. As DNA, the CDR3 is TGTGCCAGCAGCCAAGAGGGGCAGGGGGCGATGAACACTGAAGCTTTCTTT.

This rearrangement joins TRBV5-1 to TRBJ2-5; 13 nucleotides align to TRBD2. V was pared by 7 bases and J by 4 bases, with 7 bases of the junction left unmatched. Germline V gene data show CDR1 as SGHRS and CDR2 as YFSETQ. This CDR3 contains 15 residues. The DNA of the CDR3 is TGCGCCAGCGGCGTAGGACTAGCGGGAGTAGAGACCCAGTACTTC. This encodes CASGVGLAGVETQYF.

This clonotype was detected ten times or more. The chain links TRBV7-9 to TRBJ1-6; 7 bases line up with TRBD1. CDR3 length equals 15 residues. After removal of 5 bases from V and 13 bases from J, the junction contained 14 bases not matched to a gene. Germline CDR1 is SEHNR and CDR2 is FQNEAQ (reference sequence). CDR3 region: CASSATGAPTNPLHF. DNA for the CDR3: TGTGCCAGCAGCGCCACAGGGGCCCCAACTAATCCCCTCCACTTT.

This clonotype came up many times. The chain carries TRBV29-1 and TRBJ1-1; D is ambiguous. Germline V gene data show CDR1 as SQVTM and CDR2 as ANQGSEA. The CDR3 totals 11 residues. Trimming stripped 0 bases from V and 4 bases from J, with 3 bases between. In DNA form, the CDR3 reads TGCAGCGTTGAAGAACCCACTGAAGCTTTCTTT. Amino acids: CSVEEPTEAFF. The variable domain in full, completed from reference TRBV29-1 and TRBJ1-1, reads SAVISQKPSRDICQRGTSLTIQCQVDSQVTMMFWYRQQPGQSLTLIATANQGSEATYESGFVIDKFPISRPNLTFSTLTVSNMSPEDSSIYLCSVEEPTEAFFGQGTRLTVV.

This clonotype has a handful of counts. The chain combines TRBV7-8 with TRBJ2-1, with TRBD2 identical over 9 bases. The CDR3 contains 16 residues. Germline V gene sequence: CDR1 SGHVS, CDR2 FQNEAQ. Trimming took 5 bases from V and 7 from J; bases not matched to a gene: 12. CDR3 in DNA: TGTGCCAGCAGCCTATTAGCGGGAGCTACGGGGAATGAGCAGTTCTTC. Protein sequence: CASSLLAGATGNEQFF.

The chain links TRBV5-1 to TRBJ2-3; 7 bases map to TRBD1. The CDR3 has 15 amino acids. V shed 7 bases, J shed 0 bases, and the junction held 8 bases outside the gene matches. Germline V gene sequence: CDR1 SGHRS, CDR2 YFSETQ. CDR3: CASGTALTSTDTQYF. In DNA form, the CDR3 reads TGCGCCAGCGGGACAGCTCTTACTAGCACAGATACGCAGTATTTT.

This clonotype was picked up a small number of times. Just one base apart from a much larger clone, this may be a read error. The chain employs TRBV28 and TRBJ2-2; 14 nucleotides agree with TRBD2. V lost 7 bases and J lost 6; bases outside the gene matches: 16. Germline V lookup: CDR1 MDHEN, CDR2 SYDVKM. CDR3 length: 19 amino acids. CDR3 loop: CASTFPSGTSGSGAGELFF. The CDR3 DNA reads TGTGCCAGCACCTTCCCGTCCGGGACTAGCGGGAGTGGAGCCGGGGAGCTGTTTTTT.

This clonotype was seen more than once but under ten times. The chain links TRBV4-1 to TRBJ1-2, with D perhaps TRBD1 (5 bases). V was clipped by 1 base and J by 7 bases, with 16 bases between them. The CDR3 consists of 15 residues. Germline V lookup: CDR1 MGHRA, CDR2 YSYEKL. In DNA, the CDR3 is TGCGCCAGCAGCCAAGGATGGCAAGGGGTTGGTGGCTACACCTTC. It encodes CASSQGWQGVGGYTF.

V usage is TRBV2 and J usage is TRBJ2-3; 14 nucleotides line up with TRBD2. Trimming removed 3 bases from V and 9 bases from J; junction bases left unmatched: 2. Germline CDR1 and CDR2: SNHLY and FYNNEI. CDR3 length: 14 residues. The CDR3 DNA follows: TGTGCCAGCAGTGAGACTAGCGGGAGGGGAACGCAGTATTTT. Translated: CASSETSGRGTQYF.

Concerning this clonotype: One junction end disagrees with the germline gene, perhaps due to a read error. The rearrangement links TRBV6-1 to TRBJ1-1, with D perhaps matching TRBD1 (6 bases). This CDR3 is built from 14 residues. CDR1 MNHNS and CDR2 SASEGT come from the germline V gene. CDR3 sequence (DNA): TGTGCCAGCAGTCAAGCACAGGGCCGCACTGAAGCTTTCTTT. Its translation: CASSQAQGRTEAFF.

This clonotype was counted ten times or more. The CDR3 nucleotides read TGTGCCAGTAAGGACAGTATTAATCAGCCCCAGCATTTT. Translating it yields CASKDSINQPQHF. J is TRBJ1-5 and V is TRBV19; a weak D match, TRBD1 (6 bases). V lost 7 bases, J lost 4 bases, and 11 bases lay in between. The CDR3 is 13 residues long. Germline assignment: CDR1 LNHDA and CDR2 SQIVND (reference sequence).

This clonotype was seen repeatedly, ten times or more. The chain combines TRBV28 with TRBJ1-5; TRBD1 is a possible D gene (6 bases). The V end lost 1 base, the J end lost 7 bases, and 8 bases lay between the germline ends. CDR1 is MDHEN, CDR2 SYDVKM, per germline. The CDR3 contains 13 residues. DNA of the CDR3: TGTGCCAGCAGTTTATCAGGGGACCAGCCCCAGCATTTT. This encodes CASSLSGDQPQHF.